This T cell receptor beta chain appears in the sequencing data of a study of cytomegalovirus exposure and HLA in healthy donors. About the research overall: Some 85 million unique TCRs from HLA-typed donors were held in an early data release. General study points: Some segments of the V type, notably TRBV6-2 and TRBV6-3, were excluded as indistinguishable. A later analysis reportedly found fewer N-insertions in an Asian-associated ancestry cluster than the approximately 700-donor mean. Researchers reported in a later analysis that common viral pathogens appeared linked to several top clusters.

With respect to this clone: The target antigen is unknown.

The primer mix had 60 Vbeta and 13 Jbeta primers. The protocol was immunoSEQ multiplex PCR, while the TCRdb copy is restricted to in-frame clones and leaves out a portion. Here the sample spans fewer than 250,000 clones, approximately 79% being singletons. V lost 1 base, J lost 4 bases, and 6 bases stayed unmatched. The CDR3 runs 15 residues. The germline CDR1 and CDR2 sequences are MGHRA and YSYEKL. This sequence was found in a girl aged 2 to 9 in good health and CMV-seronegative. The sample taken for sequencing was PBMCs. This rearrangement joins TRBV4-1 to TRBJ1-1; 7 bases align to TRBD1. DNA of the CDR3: TGCGCCAGCAGCCAAGTGAGGGGGCCGAGCACTGAAGCTTTCTTT. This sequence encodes CASSQVRGPSTEAFF.